This entry features one T cell receptor (beta chain) sequence. The sample is drawn from a study of blood T cell repertoires in COVID-19. On the study more broadly: From the United States, Italy and Spain came samples of acute and convalescent COVID-19. Sample material is recorded as cDNA or gDNA derived from T cells, B-cell-depleted T cells, or PBMCs.

This CDR3 is 17 amino acids long. The germline V gene encodes CDR1 SGHNT and CDR2 YYREEE (reference sequence). V dropped 4 bases and J dropped 0; count of bases not matched to a gene: 11. In the source study's methods: Scientists estimated how many nucleated cells there were by amplifying reference gene primers. Using immunoSEQ multiplex PCR, the repertoire was profiled, and TCRdb retains in-frame clones only, with some absent. That table furnishes V, J and clone size, whereas the DNA furnished D and trimming. There are 170,000 or so clones in the sample; about 86% occur only once, and 8% to 10% lies in the top ten.

The material sequenced was peripheral blood. The chain uses TRBV5-4 and TRBJ2-3; TRBD1 matches 7 bases. This clonotype was sampled from a man between 45 and 60 years old with active or convalescent COVID-19. CDR3 sequence: CASSRGQAWSSTDTQYF. The DNA of the CDR3 is TGTGCCAGCAGCCGAGGACAGGCCTGGTCTAGCACAGATACGCAGTATTTT.